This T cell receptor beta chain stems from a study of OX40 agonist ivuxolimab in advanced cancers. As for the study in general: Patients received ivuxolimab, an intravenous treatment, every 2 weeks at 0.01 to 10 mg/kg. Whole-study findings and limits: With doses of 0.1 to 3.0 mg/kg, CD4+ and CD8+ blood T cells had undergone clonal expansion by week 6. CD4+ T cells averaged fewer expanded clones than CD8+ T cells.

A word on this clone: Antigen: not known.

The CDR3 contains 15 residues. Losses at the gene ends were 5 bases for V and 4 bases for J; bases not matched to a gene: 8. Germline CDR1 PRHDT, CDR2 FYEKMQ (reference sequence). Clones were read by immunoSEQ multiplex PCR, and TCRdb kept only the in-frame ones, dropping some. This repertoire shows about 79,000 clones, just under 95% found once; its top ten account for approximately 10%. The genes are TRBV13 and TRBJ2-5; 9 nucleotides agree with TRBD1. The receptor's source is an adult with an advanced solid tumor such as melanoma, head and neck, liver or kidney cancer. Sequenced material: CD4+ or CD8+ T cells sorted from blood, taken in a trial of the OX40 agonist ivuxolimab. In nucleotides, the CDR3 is TGTGCCAGCAGCCCCACCGGGACAGGGAGAGAGACCCAGTACTTC. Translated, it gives CASSPTGTGRETQYF.